This entry describes one T cell receptor beta chain. Antigen unknown. Via MiXCR, TCRdb re-called the reads, giving one row per CDR3 protein. The profile shows 110,000 or so distinct CDR3 sequences, around 30% of them singletons. This entry comes from a study of T cell repertoires in cytomegalovirus infection. Across the study: Recently identified HLA-C-restricted and well-studied HLA-B-restricted CMV epitopes were used. Public TCR beta signatures provided an indication of both CMV infection and a matching HLA type.

Germline V CDR1 and CDR2: KGHSH, LQKENI. CDR3 size: 17 residues. The V gene lost 2 bases and the J gene lost 8 bases, with 24 bases spanning the gap. The chain couples TRBV18 to TRBJ1-2, with a possible D match to TRBD1 (5 bases). The clonotype originates from a human donor in good health (CMV status not recorded). Some clones in this sample may be carry-over from other donors' samples. Source: CD8+ T cells from cultured PBMCs, taken from culture after CMV antigen stimulation. The CDR3 loop is CASSPDVGQGIRYGYTF. CDR3 DNA sequence: TGTGCCAGCTCACCAGACGTTGGGCAGGGTATTCGGTACGGCTACACCTTC.